This T cell receptor (beta chain) appears in the sequencing data of a study of T cell repertoires in cytomegalovirus infection. A word on this clonotype: A junction end diverges from the germline sequence, so it may reflect a read error.

One entry per CDR3 protein results from TCRdb running MiXCR on the reads. The sample shows roughly 500,000 distinct CDR3 sequences, roughly 12% of them seen only once. Germline lookup yields CDR1 SGHDN and CDR2 FVKESK. The length of the CDR3 is 15 residues. This TCR came from a human donor in good health (CMV status not recorded). Some clones in this sample may be carry-over from other donors' samples. The sequenced material came from PBMCs. The chain has TRBV14 and TRBJ1-1; D not certain. The CDR3 coding sequence is TGTGCCAGCAGCCAAGACCCACCCCTGAAGACTGAAGCTTTCTTT. It specifies CASSQDPPLKTEAFF.